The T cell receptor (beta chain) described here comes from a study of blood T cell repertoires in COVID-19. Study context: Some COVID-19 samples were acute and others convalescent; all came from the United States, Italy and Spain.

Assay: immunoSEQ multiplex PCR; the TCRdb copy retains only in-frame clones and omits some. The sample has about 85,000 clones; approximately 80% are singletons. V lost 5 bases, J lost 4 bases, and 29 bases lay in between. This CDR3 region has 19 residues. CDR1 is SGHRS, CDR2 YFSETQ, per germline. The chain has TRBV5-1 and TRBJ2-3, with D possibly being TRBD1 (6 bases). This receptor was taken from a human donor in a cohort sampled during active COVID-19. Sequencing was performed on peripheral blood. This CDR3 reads CASRPQGTHAQFFPDTQYF. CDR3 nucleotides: TGCGCCAGCAGGCCCCAGGGGACCCACGCCCAGTTTTTCCCAGATACGCAGTATTTT.